The 13 T cell receptor beta chains below come from one sample, sequenced in a study of T cell responses to AZD1222 COVID-19 vaccine. Libraries were prepared by immunoSEQ multiplex PCR; TCRdb keeps only in-frame clonotypes and omits some of them. The sample carries 150,000 to 200,000 clones, approximately 95% recorded once. The sequencing used peripheral blood, collected on day 0 of AZD1222 vaccination. The receptor set was obtained from an adult in good health.

The chain links TRBV5-8 to TRBJ1-4; TRBD1 matches 7 bases. Trimming at V came to 1 base and at J to 7 bases, leaving 1 base not matched to a gene. The germline V gene encodes CDR1 SGHTS and CDR2 YDEGEE. The CDR3 sequence is 13 residues long. CDR3 DNA: TGTGCCAGCAGCTTGAGGGACAGTGAAAAACTGTTTTTT. Translation: CASSLRDSEKLFF.

Only a few counts were recorded for this clone. The chain joins TRBV6-1 to TRBJ1-2; D is unclear. The length of the CDR3 is 12 residues. Germline values: CDR1 MNHNS, CDR2 SASEGT. Trimming took off 1 base at V and 9 bases at J, with 9 bases between the two ends. CDR3 sequence: CASSEGDGSYTF. CDR3 DNA: TGTGCCAGCAGTGAAGGTGATGGAAGCTACACCTTC.

V usage is TRBV19 and J usage is TRBJ2-7; D may be TRBD1 (6 bases). CDR3 length: 15 amino acids. V was cut by 4 bases and J by 2 bases, with 15 bases left in between. Germline CDR1 LNHDA, CDR2 SQIVND (reference sequence). The CDR3 spells CASSTKQGSTYEQYF. Written as DNA, the CDR3 is TGTGCCAGTAGTACCAAACAGGGATCTACCTACGAGCAGTACTTC.

The chain couples TRBV6-4 to TRBJ2-7; TRBD2 might be the D (6 bases). CDR1 and CDR2 (germline): MRHNA, SNTAGT. The ends were cut back, 3 bases at V and 5 bases at J, with 14 bases in the middle. The CDR3 runs 14 residues. The CDR3 bases are TGTGCCAGCAGTGAAAAAGGAGGGCCACACGAGCAGTACTTC. Amino acid sequence: CASSEKGGPHEQYF.

This sequence joins TRBV6-1 and TRBJ1-5; D is uncertain. Germline CDR1 and CDR2: MNHNS and SASEGT. Trimming cost V 2 bases and J 0 bases, with 14 bases left between them. This CDR3 contains 17 residues. As DNA, the CDR3 is TGTGCCAGCAGTGAAACCGTAATAATCTATAGCAATCAGCCCCAGCATTTT. Translation gives CASSETVIIYSNQPQHF.

This clone showed up just once. J is TRBJ1-1 and V is TRBV30, with D uncertain. The V gene's germline CDR1 is GTSNPN and CDR2 SVGIG (reference sequence). The CDR3 loop spans 13 amino acids. Trimming took off 2 bases at V and 1 base at J, with 8 bases between the two ends. The CDR3 DNA follows: TGTGCCTGGAGTCTGACACAGAACACTGAAGCTTTCTTT. Its protein is CAWSLTQNTEAFF.

This chain joins TRBV2 and TRBJ2-4; 8 bases are a match to TRBD1. Germline-derived CDR1 and CDR2 are SNHLY and FYNNEI. The length of the CDR3 is 16 residues. The J segment lost 1 base and the V segment lost 4 bases, leaving 6 bases of the junction unmatched. CDR3 in amino acids: CASSGGQGLAKNIQYF. The CDR3 nucleotides read TGTGCCAGCAGTGGAGGACAGGGTCTTGCCAAAAACATTCAGTACTTC.

CDR3 bases: TGTGCCAGCCGAAACAGGGTGAACACTGAAGCTTTCTTT. It translates to CASRNRVNTEAFF. The chain couples TRBV13 to TRBJ1-1, with D tentatively TRBD1 (6 bases). Trimming removed 8 bases from V and 0 bases from J, with 10 bases in between. The CDR3 consists of 13 residues. Germline lookup yields CDR1 PRHDT and CDR2 FYEKMQ (reference sequence).

To note about this clone: This sample includes further DNA sequences coding for the same CDR3. This chain joins TRBV29-1 and TRBJ1-1; the D is unclear. This CDR3 has 11 residues. V shed 3 bases and J shed 1 base, with 3 bases lying between them. Per germline, CDR1 SQVTM and CDR2 ANQGSEA. For the CDR3, the DNA is TGCAGCGTTGAGGAGAACACTGAAGCTTTCTTT. Translating gives CSVEENTEAFF.

Only one count was recorded for this clone. V gene TRBV5-5 combines with J gene TRBJ1-2; no clear D. This CDR3 region has 14 residues. Germline values: CDR1 SGHKS, CDR2 YYEKEE (reference sequence). V lost 1 base, J lost 4 bases, and 11 bases lay in between. DNA for the CDR3: TGTGCCAGCAGCTTGAGGTATTACCTCTATGGCTACACCTTC. As protein: CASSLRYYLYGYTF.

The chain is built from TRBV5-5 and TRBJ1-4; D ambiguous. Germline values: CDR1 SGHKS, CDR2 YYEKEE (reference sequence). There are 13 residues in the CDR3. V gave up 4 bases and J gave up 5 bases, with 9 bases separating them. In nucleotides, the CDR3 is TGTGCCAGCAGCCTAGACCTAAATGAAAAACTGTTTTTT. Amino acids: CASSLDLNEKLFF. Looking up the rest from reference TRBV5-5 and TRBJ1-4 gives the full variable domain: DAGVTQSPTHLIKTRGQQVTLRCSPISGHKSVSWYQQVLGQGPQFIFQYYEKEERGRGNFPDRFSARQFPNYSSELNVNALLLGDSALYLCASSLDLNEKLFFGSGTQLSVL.

This chain uses TRBV4-2 with TRBJ2-3; D might be TRBD1 or TRBD2, each matching 5 bases. Germline V gives CDR1 LGHNA, CDR2 YNFKEQ. The CDR3 is 15 residues long. The V end lost 0 bases, the J end lost 4 bases, and 11 bases lay between the germline ends. Here the CDR3 DNA reads TGTGCCAGCAGCCAAGACGGGACGAGACCAGATACGCAGTATTTT. Amino acids: CASSQDGTRPDTQYF.

The V gene is TRBV5-4, the J gene TRBJ1-3; 12 bases fit TRBD1. The CDR3 totals 14 residues. Germline loops: CDR1 SGHNT, CDR2 YYREEE (reference sequence). The J segment lost 7 bases and the V segment lost 2 bases, leaving 1 base of the junction unmatched. CDR3: CASSFGTGGNTIYF. The CDR3 DNA sequence: TGTGCCAGCAGCTTCGGGACAGGGGGCAACACCATATATTTT. Combining the CDR3 with reference TRBV5-4 and TRBJ1-3 gives the whole variable domain ETGVTQSPTHLIKTRGQQVTLRCSSQSGHNTVSWYQQALGQGPQFIFQYYREEENGRGNFPPRFSGLQFPNYSSELNVNALELDDSALYLCASSFGTGGNTIYFGEGSWLTVV.